This T cell receptor (beta chain) was identified during a study of identical twins. The CDR3 extends over 16 amino acids. Germline assignment: CDR1 LGHNA and CDR2 YSLEER. Trimming pared 4 bases from V and 3 bases from J, leaving 18 bases between. TCRdb re-called the 5' RACE reads through MiXCR, storing one row per CDR3 protein. Of approximately 190,000 distinct CDR3 sequences detected, more than 15% appear once; the ten largest clones hold 35% to 45%. In addition, the sample was reused for a study of T cells expressing NK-cell markers. This second study notes: Seven of the eight sequenced donors were HCMV-seropositive; one was seronegative.

V gene TRBV4-3 combines with J gene TRBJ1-2; D may be TRBD1 (6 bases). The sequencing input was CD8+ T cells sorted from blood. The clonotype comes from a woman aged 18-35 years in good health. This CDR3 is CASSPNRRGQDYGYTF. The CDR3 bases are TGCGCCAGCAGCCCCAATCGTCGGGGGCAGGACTATGGCTACACCTTC.